Listed below are T cell receptor beta chains from one sample, sequenced in a study. Using its own MiXCR run on the RT-PCR reads, TCRdb lists one record per CDR3 protein. The table records hundreds of thousands of distinct CDR3 sequences, 14% of them present only once. Material: memory CD4+ T cells from blood. Receptors were obtained from a female donor in good health, serving as a healthy control. CDR3s include the opening cysteine and the closing phenylalanine or tryptophan. Each record gives: clone size, J gene, D gene, V gene, CDR3 DNA, CDR3 protein. The D gene is left open where the match is weak. Size is stated for part of the rows, as once, few or many counts, or as a class when the clone is expanded.

. | TRBJ2-5 | TRBD1 | TRBV24-1 | TGTGCCACCAGTGGCCCTTTAGGACAGGGGGCAGGGGAGACCCAGTACTTC | CATSGPLGQGAGETQYF
few | TRBJ2-1 | TRBD2 | TRBV20-1 | TGCAGTGCTAGTAGCACTAGCGGTGGCTCCTACAATGAGCAGTTCTTC | CSASSTSGGSYNEQFF
. | TRBJ1-1 | . | TRBV28 | TGTGCCAGCGGTCTGAACACTGAAGCTTTCTTT | CASGLNTEAFF
many | TRBJ2-2 | . | TRBV7-2 | TGTGCCAGCAGCTTCCGGGGGACCGGGGAGCTGTTTTTT | CASSFRGTGELFF
many | TRBJ2-4 | . | TRBV20-1 | TGCAGTGCGACCGACTACACACCCAACTTC | CSATDYTPNF
few | TRBJ1-3 | . | TRBV3-1 | TGTGCCAGCAGCCAAGATATTGGGTTCGGGGATCGAAACACCATATATTTT | CASSQDIGFGDRNTIYF
many | TRBJ2-7 | TRBD2 | TRBV27 | TGTGCCAGCAGTTCAATCCGGGGGGGAAGGTCGAGCTCCTACGAGCAGTACTTC | CASSSIRGGRSSSYEQYF
. | TRBJ2-7 | . | TRBV4-1 | TGCGCCAGCAGCCAAGACGCTAGCGACCTACGCGAGCAGTACTTC | CASSQDASDLREQYF
. | TRBJ1-2 | TRBD1 | TRBV5-1 | TGCGCCAGCAGCGAGTACCCACAGGGGTCCAACTATGGCTACACCTTC | CASSEYPQGSNYGYTF
many | TRBJ2-7 | . | TRBV28 | TGTGCCAGCAGTCCCCTCTCAGACACCTCCTACGAGCAGTACTTC | CASSPLSDTSYEQYF
once | TRBJ2-5 | . | TRBV6-2/TRBV6-3 | TGTGCCAGCACCTCGTATTTCCCCGGGAGCCCAGAGACCCAGTACTTC | CASTSYFPGSPETQYF
few | TRBJ1-2 | . | TRBV20-1 | TGCAGTGCAGTCGACCGGGGCGCTAACTATGGCTACACCTTC | CSAVDRGANYGYTF
. | TRBJ2-7 | TRBD1 | TRBV29-1 | TGCAGCGTTGATGGGACAGGGGGAACCTACGAGCAGTACTTC | CSVDGTGGTYEQYF
many | TRBJ1-1 | . | TRBV27 | TGTGCCAGCAGGGGGACGTCCGAAGCTTTCTTT | CASRGTSEAFF
few | TRBJ1-2 | TRBD1 | TRBV15 | TGTGCCACCAGCGGTCCCGGGACAGGGGGTAGCTATGGCTACACCTTC | CATSGPGTGGSYGYTF
. | TRBJ2-5 | TRBD2 | TRBV12-3/TRBV12-4 | TGTGCCAGCAGTTTAAGCGCGGGAGGGCCTCGGGAGACCCAGTACTTC | CASSLSAGGPRETQYF
few | TRBJ2-5 | . | TRBV7-3 | TGTGCCAGCAGCCGATCTACAGAAGAGACCCAGTACTTC | CASSRSTEETQYF
. | TRBJ2-7 | TRBD2 | TRBV29-1 | TGCAGCGTCCGACTAGCCCCCTACGAGCAGTACTTC | CSVRLAPYEQYF
many | TRBJ2-3 | TRBD2 | TRBV29-1 | TGCAGCGTTGGCGGGGGGGCTACAGATACGCAGTATTTT | CSVGGGATDTQYF
many | TRBJ2-4 | . | TRBV5-6 | TGTGCCAGCAGCTCGCTCCTAGCCAAAAACATTCAGTACTTC | CASSSLLAKNIQYF
many | TRBJ2-7 | . | TRBV10-3 | TGTGCCATCAGTGAGTCGGTCCCCCGGCGCCACGAGCAGTACTTC | CAISESVPRRHEQYF
few | TRBJ2-5 | TRBD2 | TRBV5-5 | TGTGCCAGCAGCCAGGTGGGGGGGCAAGAGACCCAGTACTTC | CASSQVGGQETQYF
few | TRBJ2-3 | TRBD2 | TRBV5-1 | TGCGCCAGCAGCCCCCCACTAGCGGAAAGCACAGATACGCAGTATTTT | CASSPPLAESTDTQYF
. | TRBJ2-2 | . | TRBV5-1 | TGCGCCAGCAGCTTGGGACATCCCCGCACCGGGGAGCTGTTTTTT | CASSLGHPRTGELFF
few | TRBJ1-1 | . | TRBV29-1 | TGCAGCGTTGAGGTGGGGGGCCGAACTGAAGCTTTCTTT | CSVEVGGRTEAFF
. | TRBJ1-1 | . | TRBV6-2/TRBV6-3 | TGTGCCAGCAGTATACGACCCCCCAGGGATGTGAACACTGAAGCTTTCTTT | CASSIRPPRDVNTEAFF
. | TRBJ2-2 | . | TRBV3-1 | TGTGCCGCCAAGGGTTCGAACACCGGGGAGCTGTTTTTT | CAAKGSNTGELFF
few | TRBJ1-1 | TRBD1 | TRBV6-2/TRBV6-3 | TGTGCCAGCAGTTACACGGTCCAGGGACAGGGAAGTTTGTACACTGAAGCTTTCTTT | CASSYTVQGQGSLYTEAFF
. | TRBJ1-1 | . | TRBV10-3 | TGTGCCATCAGTGAGTCTGGAAGTGAGACTGAAGCTTTCTTT | CAISESGSETEAFF
many | TRBJ2-5 | . | TRBV5-6 | TGTGCCAGCAGTTTAGGGACTCAAGAGACCCAGTACTTC | CASSLGTQETQYF
. | TRBJ1-5 | . | TRBV4-3 | TGCGCCAGCAGCCAAGATCTTGTTGGGGGATGGGGGGGGAGCAATCAGCCCCAGCATTTT | CASSQDLVGGWGGSNQPQHF